Included here is one T cell receptor beta chain sequence, with context. Its antigen is currently not known. Per-base quality was not reported, and no clone a single base away is much larger than it. The V end loses 2 bases and the J end loses 8 bases, and a stretch of 12 bases separates them. Inclusive of the bounding cysteine and phenylalanine, the CDR3 is 14 residues long. The sequence is cut down to CDR3 DNA, 42 bases in frame from base 1. From the germline V gene, CDR1 is SGHAT and CDR2 is FQNNGV. The sample belongs to a study of blood T cell repertoires in COVID-19 (dated by TCRdb to 2019 to 2021). Regarding the study in general: Samples from collaborators originated in the United States, Italy and Spain and spanned both the acute and convalescent phases of COVID-19. Sample metadata almost always included a de-identified subject ID, COVID-19 status, age in years and sex. Samples were obtained from the ongoing ImmuneRACE study (first 160 participants) and from 1,254 subjects provided by 6 global collaborators. Deeply sampled blood TCRbeta repertoires from subjects exposed to, actively infected with, or recovered from COVID-19 were included in the dataset. The repertoires were released in a freely available public database intended as a resource for research on the immune response to SARS-CoV-2. The prospective study material was composed of cDNA or gDNA derived from T cells, B-cell-depleted T cells, or PBMCs. Where HLA class I and class II types were available, the types were taken from metadata supplied by the sample provider, not from assay-based typing.

Results and caveats for the whole study, not just this receptor: How much clinical and demographic metadata was included differed by source and by participant, and the metadata was provided uncurated.

Enrolling through a virtual design, the prospective study's participants ranged in age from roughly 18 to 89 years and lived across roughly 23 United States geographic areas. To assign participants to cohorts, the prospective study relied on clinical history that participants themselves reported in a screening survey and a study questionnaire. Each participant in the prospective study had whole blood, serum and a nasopharyngeal or oropharyngeal swab collected by mobile phlebotomists. Prospective study participants could optionally give additional blood draws and questionnaires over an approximately two-month period. Blood samples from the prospective study were shipped frozen or at room temperature prior to DNA extraction. The immunoSEQ Assay, a bias-controlled multiplex PCR, was used to amplify TCRbeta CDR3 regions from genomic DNA. As for how the authors treated the data: The number of nucleated cells in each sample was estimated from the amplification of reference gene primers within the assay. Sequence reads were collapsed and filtered to measure the absolute abundance of every unique TCRbeta CDR3 rearrangement. Productive Simpson clonality was computed per sample as the square root of Simpson's diversity index over productive rearrangements. TCRdb carries this immuneACCESS record with in-frame sequences only. Its versions omit some clonotypes, under half of them owing to an unresolved V gene in the studies checked, with the rest unexplained. That table gives V, J and clone size, and the DNA gave D and trimming. Recorded for this sample are some 260,000 clones; about 88% of them occurred a single time. Roughly 4% of the sample goes to the ten largest clones.

The sequence joins TRBV11-2 to TRBJ1-4, with the D gene call left open. The sequence was collected from a man younger than 40 with acute COVID-19. The sample consisted of PBMCs or T cells enriched from blood (not recorded which). Here is the DNA: TGTGCCAGCAGCTTAAGTACTACCAGAGAAAAACTGTTTTTT. Translated, it gives CASSLSTTREKLFF. The CDR3, completed at both ends by the reference TRBV11-2 and TRBJ1-4 genes, gives the full variable domain EAGVAQSPRYKIIEKRQSVAFWCNPISGHATLYWYQQILGQGPKLLIQFQNNGVVDDSQLPKDRFSAERLKGVDSTLKIQPAKLEDSAVYLCASSLSTTREKLFFGSGTQLSVL.